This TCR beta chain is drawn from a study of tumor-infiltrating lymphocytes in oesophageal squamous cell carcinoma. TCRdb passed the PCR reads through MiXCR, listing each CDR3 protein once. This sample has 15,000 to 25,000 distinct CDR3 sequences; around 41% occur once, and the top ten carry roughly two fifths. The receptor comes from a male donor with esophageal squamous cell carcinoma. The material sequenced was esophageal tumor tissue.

CDR3 in DNA: TGTGCCAGCAGCTTAAACCCGGCAGGGAACACTGAAGCTTTCTTT. Translated: CASSLNPAGNTEAFF. The gene calls are TRBV7-8 and TRBJ1-1; D not resolved. Germline CDR1 SGHVS, CDR2 FQNEAQ. The CDR3 has 15 amino acids. V lost 2 bases to trimming and J lost 1 base, with 11 bases between them. The complete variable domain, with remaining parts taken from reference TRBV7-8 and TRBJ1-1, reads GAGVSQSPRYKVAKRGQDVALRCDPISGHVSLFWYQQALGQGPEFLTYFQNEAQLDKSGLPSDRFFAERPEGSVSTLKIQRTQQEDSAVYLCASSLNPAGNTEAFFGQGTRLTVV.